The clone carrying this T cell receptor beta chain has a single count. This sample was included in a study of blood T cell repertoires in COVID-19. The overall study: COVID-19 samples collected from the United States, Italy and Spain covered acute and convalescent phases. T cells, B-cell-depleted T cells, or PBMCs supplied cDNA or gDNA.

The CDR3 has 13 amino acids. Germline V gene lookup returns CDR1 SGHTA and CDR2 FQGNSA. Trimming took off 5 bases at V and 7 bases at J, with 12 bases between the two ends. Only in-frame clones appear in the TCRdb table, and some are missing; sequencing was by immunoSEQ multiplex PCR. Seen here are some 150,000 clones, around 89% observed once, and the top ten hold 2.5% to 3.5%. This TCR derives from a woman aged 60-75 years with active COVID-19. Sequencing input: peripheral blood. V is TRBV7-2 and J is TRBJ2-4, with D perhaps matching TRBD2 (6 bases). As DNA, the CDR3 is TGTGCCAGCAGCAAACCCGGGACTAACATTCAGTACTTC. Amino acid sequence: CASSKPGTNIQYF.